A single sample gave rise to the 14 T cell receptor beta chains below, sequenced in a study of shared clonotypes between healthy human individuals (dated by TCRdb to the early 2020s). CD8 naive samples consisted of CD45RO-negative cells that were positively selected for CCR7, yielding a CD45RA+CCR7+ population without TemRA cells. Library preparation employed the immunoSEQ multiplex PCR assay. Sourced from immuneACCESS, this table was stored by TCRdb with only in-frame sequences that have V and J called. A share of the clones is absent; for the studies checked, an unresolved V gene accounts for under half, and the remainder has no known explanation. The sample records 750,000 to 1,000,000 clones, roughly 92% of which are singletons. Clones ranked in the top ten supply around 24% of the sample. The material sequenced was naive CD8+ T cells sorted from blood. Reading the label with the study, this specimen's cell subset or site is: CD45RA+CCR7+. All receptors come from a man aged 30 to 39 in good health.

This clone was detected once. This rearrangement joins TRBV7-9 to TRBJ2-7, with D possibly being TRBD2 (5 bases). Germline CDR1 reads SEHNR; CDR2 reads FQNEAQ (reference sequence). Trimming took 1 base from V and 0 from J, leaving 10 bases between them. This CDR3 region has 15 residues. The CDR3 protein is CASSLVRGRSYEQYF. In DNA form, the CDR3 reads TGTGCCAGCAGCTTAGTACGGGGTCGCTCCTACGAGCAGTACTTC.

Worth noting for this clone: This CDR3 is also generated by other DNA sequences in the sample. J is TRBJ2-7 and V is TRBV10-2; D call uncertain. The CDR3 length is 11 residues. V lost 2 bases and J lost 4, with 3 bases in between. Germline V gene sequence: CDR1 WSHSY, CDR2 SAAADI. The CDR3 spells CASSEAYEQYF. CDR3 DNA: TGCGCCAGCAGTGAGGCGTACGAGCAGTACTTC.

CDR3 in DNA: TGTGCCAGCAGTGAAGTCAACAGGGCCACTGAAGCTTTCTTT. Translated: CASSEVNRATEAFF. V and J are TRBV2 and TRBJ1-1, with a possible D match to TRBD1 (6 bases). V was cut by 1 base and J by 4 bases, with 10 bases left in between. CDR1 is SNHLY and CDR2 is FYNNEI in the germline V gene. The CDR3 totals 14 residues. The full variable domain, completed using reference TRBV2 and TRBJ1-1, is EPEVTQTPSHQVTQMGQEVILRCVPISNHLYFYWYRQILGQKVEFLVSFYNNEISEKSEIFDDQFSVERPDGSNFTLKIRSTKLEDSAMYFCASSEVNRATEAFFGQGTRLTVV.

The gene calls are TRBV6-1 and TRBJ2-7; TRBD1 is a possible D gene (5 bases). CDR3 length: 14 amino acids. The ends were cut back, 4 bases at V and 5 bases at J, with 15 bases in the middle. Looked up from germline, CDR1 is MNHNS and CDR2 is SASEGT. The CDR3 DNA sequence: TGTGCCAGCAGTGTACGGGCCAGGGTCCACGAGCAGTACTTC. It yields the protein CASSVRARVHEQYF.

A note on this clone: Other DNA sequences in the sample encode the same CDR3. The chain has TRBV28 and TRBJ1-4, with 8 bases that match TRBD1. The length of the CDR3 is 16 residues. Trimming cost V 3 bases and J 3 bases; bases outside gene matches: 6. The germline gives CDR1 MDHEN, CDR2 SYDVKM. CDR3 in amino acids: CASSLYQGAANEKLFF. The CDR3 DNA reads as TGTGCCAGCAGTTTGTACCAGGGGGCTGCTAATGAAAAACTGTTTTTT.

The rearrangement joins TRBV11-2 to TRBJ2-6; 11 bases map to TRBD1. V shed 5 bases, J shed 6 bases, and the junction held 6 bases outside the gene matches. Per the germline V gene, CDR1 is SGHAT and CDR2 is FQNNGV. The CDR3 has 16 residues. CDR3 nucleotide sequence: TGTGCCAGCAGCGCCGGGACAGGGGGTTTGGCCAACGTCCTGACTTTC. Its protein is CASSAGTGGLANVLTF. Full variable domain (remainder filled in from reference TRBV11-2 and TRBJ2-6): EAGVAQSPRYKIIEKRQSVAFWCNPISGHATLYWYQQILGQGPKLLIQFQNNGVVDDSQLPKDRFSAERLKGVDSTLKIQPAKLEDSAVYLCASSAGTGGLANVLTFGAGSRLTVL.

The gene calls are TRBV7-2 and TRBJ1-2; D remains ambiguous. The CDR3 has 15 residues. Germline V gene lookup returns CDR1 SGHTA and CDR2 FQGNSA. V lost 5 bases and J 1 base, leaving 14 bases between the germline ends. In DNA form, the CDR3 reads TGTGCCAGCAGCCCCCGTGCAGGCGGTAACTATGGCTACACCTTC. As protein: CASSPRAGGNYGYTF. Full variable domain (remainder filled in from reference TRBV7-2 and TRBJ1-2): GAGVSQSPSNKVTEKGKDVELRCDPISGHTALYWYRQSLGQGLEFLIYFQGNSAPDKSGLPSDRFSAERTGGSVSTLTIQRTQQEDSAVYLCASSPRAGGNYGYTFGSGTRLTVV.

The rearrangement joins TRBV11-2 to TRBJ2-7; tentatively, D is TRBD2 (5 bases). The CDR3 is 15 residues long. The germline V gene has CDR1 SGHAT and CDR2 FQNNGV. V gave up 4 bases and J gave up 3 bases, with 16 bases separating them. In DNA, the CDR3 is TGTGCCAGCAGCTCCGGGGTCTCCCCTGGCTACGAGCAGTACTTC. It translates to CASSSGVSPGYEQYF.

The chain employs TRBV18 and TRBJ2-1; 11 nucleotides agree with TRBD2. The CDR3 is made up of 19 amino acids. V was clipped by 3 bases and J by 3 bases; unmatched bases: 13. Germline V gene sequence: CDR1 KGHSH, CDR2 LQKENI. In nucleotides, the CDR3 is TGTGCCAGCTCACCGCTTATTAGCGGGAGGGTTAATGGCTACAATGAGCAGTTCTTC. Protein: CASSPLISGRVNGYNEQFF. The full variable domain, in which reference TRBV18 and TRBJ2-1 provide the parts outside the CDR3, is NAGVMQNPRHLVRRRGQEARLRCSPMKGHSHVYWYRQLPEEGLKFMVYLQKENIIDESGMPKERFSAEFPKEGPSILRIQQVVRGDSAAYFCASSPLISGRVNGYNEQFFGPGTRLTVL.

This clone came up once. This chain uses TRBV29-1 with TRBJ2-5; D might be TRBD1 or TRBD2, each matching 5 bases. This CDR3 region has 10 residues. The germline CDR1 and CDR2 sequences are SQVTM and ANQGSEA. CDR3 loop: CNDEGETQYF. CDR3 DNA sequence: TGCAACGACGAGGGGGAGACCCAGTACTTC.

DNA of the CDR3: TGTGCCAGCAGCTCCAGATTATCCTACGAGCAGTACTTC. Protein sequence: CASSSRLSYEQYF. V gene TRBV6-5 combines with J gene TRBJ2-7; D uncertain. V was clipped by 6 bases and J by 1 base, with 10 bases between them. Germline V CDR1 and CDR2: MNHEY, SVGAGI. There are 13 residues in the CDR3.

The J gene is TRBJ1-2, the V gene TRBV6-1; no definite D call. Trimming took off 4 bases at V and 5 bases at J, with 11 bases between the two ends. Germline lookup yields CDR1 MNHNS and CDR2 SASEGT. The CDR3 has 13 amino acids. CDR3 sequence reads: CASSVENNYGYTF. CDR3 bases: TGTGCCAGCAGTGTCGAAAACAATTATGGCTACACCTTC.

This chain joins TRBV5-6 and TRBJ2-1, with TRBD2 matching 7 bases. V was clipped by 4 bases and J by 9 bases; unmatched bases: 1. Germline V CDR1 and CDR2: SGHDT, YYEEEE. CDR3 size: 11 residues. CDR3: CASSTSAEQFF. As DNA, the CDR3 is TGTGCCAGCAGCACTAGCGCTGAGCAGTTCTTC.

The chain has TRBV9 and TRBJ2-5, with D hard to call. The CDR3 has 14 amino acids. The germline V gene encodes CDR1 SGDLS and CDR2 YYNGEE. V was clipped by 3 bases and J by 0 bases, with 9 bases between them. The CDR3 loop reads CASSAPRDQETQYF. CDR3 sequence (DNA): TGTGCCAGCAGCGCTCCTAGGGACCAAGAGACCCAGTACTTC.